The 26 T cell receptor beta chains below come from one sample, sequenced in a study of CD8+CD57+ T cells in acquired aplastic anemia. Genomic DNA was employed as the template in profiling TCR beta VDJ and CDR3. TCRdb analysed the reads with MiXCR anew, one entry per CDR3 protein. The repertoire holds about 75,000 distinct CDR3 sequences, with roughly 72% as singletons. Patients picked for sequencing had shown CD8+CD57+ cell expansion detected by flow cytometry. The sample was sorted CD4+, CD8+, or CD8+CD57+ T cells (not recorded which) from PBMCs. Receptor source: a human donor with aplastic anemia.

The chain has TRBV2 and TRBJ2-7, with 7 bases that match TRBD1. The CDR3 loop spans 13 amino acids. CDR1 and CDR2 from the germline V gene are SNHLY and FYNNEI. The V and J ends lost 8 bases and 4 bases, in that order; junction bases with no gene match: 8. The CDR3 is CASHGTASYEQYF. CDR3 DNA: TGTGCCAGCCACGGGACAGCAAGTTACGAGCAGTACTTC.

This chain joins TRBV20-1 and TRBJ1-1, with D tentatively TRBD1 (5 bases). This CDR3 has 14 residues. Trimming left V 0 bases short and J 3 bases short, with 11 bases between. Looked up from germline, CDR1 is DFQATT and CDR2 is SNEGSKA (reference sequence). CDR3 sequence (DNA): TGCAGTGCTAGAGATACAGGCCTGTACACTGAAGCTTTCTTT. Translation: CSARDTGLYTEAFF.

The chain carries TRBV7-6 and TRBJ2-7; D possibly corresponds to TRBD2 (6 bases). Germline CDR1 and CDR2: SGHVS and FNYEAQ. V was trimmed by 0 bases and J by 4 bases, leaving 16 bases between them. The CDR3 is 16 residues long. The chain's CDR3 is CASSLAADWGRYEQYF. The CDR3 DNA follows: TGTGCCAGCAGCTTAGCTGCGGACTGGGGGAGGTACGAGCAGTACTTC.

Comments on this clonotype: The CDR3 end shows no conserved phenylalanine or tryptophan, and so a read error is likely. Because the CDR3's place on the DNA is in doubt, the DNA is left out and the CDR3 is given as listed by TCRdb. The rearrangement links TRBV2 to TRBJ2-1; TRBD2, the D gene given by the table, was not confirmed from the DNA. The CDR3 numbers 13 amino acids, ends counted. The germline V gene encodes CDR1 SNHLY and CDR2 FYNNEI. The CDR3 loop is CASSEAWAGGLWH.

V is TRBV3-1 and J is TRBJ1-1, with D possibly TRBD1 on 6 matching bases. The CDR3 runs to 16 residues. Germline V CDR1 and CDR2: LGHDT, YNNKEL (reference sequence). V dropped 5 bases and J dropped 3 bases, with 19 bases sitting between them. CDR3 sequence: CASSVTGLIGDTEAFF. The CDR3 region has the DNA TGTGCCAGCAGCGTAACAGGGCTCATTGGGGACACTGAAGCTTTCTTT.

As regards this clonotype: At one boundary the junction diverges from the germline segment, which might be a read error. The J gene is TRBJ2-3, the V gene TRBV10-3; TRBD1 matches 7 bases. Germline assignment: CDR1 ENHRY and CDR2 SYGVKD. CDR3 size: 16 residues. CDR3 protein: CAISGWTGQEADTQNF. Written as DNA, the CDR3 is TGTGCCATCAGTGGATGGACAGGCCAAGAGGCAGATACGCAGAATTTT.

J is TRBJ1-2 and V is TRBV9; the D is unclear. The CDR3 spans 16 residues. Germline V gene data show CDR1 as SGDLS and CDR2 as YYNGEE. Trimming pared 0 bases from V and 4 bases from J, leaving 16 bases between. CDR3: CASSVEGSSAGYGYTF. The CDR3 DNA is TGTGCCAGCAGCGTAGAAGGGTCCTCGGCAGGCTATGGCTACACCTTC.

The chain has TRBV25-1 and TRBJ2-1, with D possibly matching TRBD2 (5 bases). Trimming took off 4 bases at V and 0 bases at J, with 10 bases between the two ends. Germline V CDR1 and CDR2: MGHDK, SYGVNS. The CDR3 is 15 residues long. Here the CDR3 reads CASSGAESSYNEQFF. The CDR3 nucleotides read TGTGCCAGCAGTGGAGCGGAGAGCTCCTACAATGAGCAGTTCTTC.

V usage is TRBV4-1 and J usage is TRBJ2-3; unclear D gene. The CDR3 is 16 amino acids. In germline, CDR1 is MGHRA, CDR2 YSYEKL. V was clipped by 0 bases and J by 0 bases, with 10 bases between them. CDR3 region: CASSQDAGWSTDTQYF. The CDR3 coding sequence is TGCGCCAGCAGCCAAGATGCCGGGTGGAGCACAGATACGCAGTATTTT.

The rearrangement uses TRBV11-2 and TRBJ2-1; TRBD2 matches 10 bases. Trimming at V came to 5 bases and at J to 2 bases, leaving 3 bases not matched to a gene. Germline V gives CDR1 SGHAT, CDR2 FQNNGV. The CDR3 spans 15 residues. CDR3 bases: TGTGCCAGCAGCCGGACTAGCGGCCCCTACAATGAGCAGTTCTTC. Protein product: CASSRTSGPYNEQFF.

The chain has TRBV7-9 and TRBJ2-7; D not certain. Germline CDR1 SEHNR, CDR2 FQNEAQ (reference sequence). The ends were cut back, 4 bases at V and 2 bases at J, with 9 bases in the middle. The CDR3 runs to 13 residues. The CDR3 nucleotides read TGTGCCAGCAGCTCCGAGCCAGCCTACGAGCAGTACTTC. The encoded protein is CASSSEPAYEQYF.

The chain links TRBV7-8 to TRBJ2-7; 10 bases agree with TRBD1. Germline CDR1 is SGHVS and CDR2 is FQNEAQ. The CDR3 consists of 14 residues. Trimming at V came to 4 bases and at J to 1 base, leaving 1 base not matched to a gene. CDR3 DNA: TGTGCCAGCAGCTGGGGACAGGGGTCCTACGAGCAGTACTTC. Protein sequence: CASSWGQGSYEQYF.

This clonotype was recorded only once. The CDR3 DNA sequence: TGTGCCAGCTCACCCCGAGAGACCCAGTACTTC. Translated: CASSPRETQYF. The chain joins TRBV18 to TRBJ2-5; D is uncertain. The CDR3 totals 11 residues. Germline assignment: CDR1 KGHSH and CDR2 LQKENI. V lost 3 bases, J lost 4 bases, and 3 bases lay in between.

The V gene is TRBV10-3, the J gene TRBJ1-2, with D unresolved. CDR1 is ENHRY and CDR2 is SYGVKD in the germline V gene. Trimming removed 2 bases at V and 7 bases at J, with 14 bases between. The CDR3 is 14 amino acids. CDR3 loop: CAISEQIGISGYTF. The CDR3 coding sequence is TGTGCCATCAGTGAGCAAATCGGGATTAGTGGCTACACCTTC.

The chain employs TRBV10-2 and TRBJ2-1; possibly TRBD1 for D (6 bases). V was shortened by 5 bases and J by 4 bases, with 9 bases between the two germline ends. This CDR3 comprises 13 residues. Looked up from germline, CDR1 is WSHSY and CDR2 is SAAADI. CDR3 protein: CASSNDRYNEQFF. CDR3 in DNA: TGCGCCAGCAGTAATGACAGGTACAATGAGCAGTTCTTC.

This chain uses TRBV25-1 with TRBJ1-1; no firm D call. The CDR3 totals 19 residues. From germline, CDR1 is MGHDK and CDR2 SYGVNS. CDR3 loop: CPFRRPATPRGPLNTEAFF. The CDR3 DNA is TGTCCCTTCCGGCGTCCGGCAACCCCCAGAGGACCCTTGAACACTGAAGCTTTCTTT.

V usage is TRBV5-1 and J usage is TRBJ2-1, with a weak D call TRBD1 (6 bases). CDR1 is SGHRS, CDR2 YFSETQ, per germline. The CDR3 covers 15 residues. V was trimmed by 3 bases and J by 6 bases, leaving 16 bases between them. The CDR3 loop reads CASSSGTPLANEQFF. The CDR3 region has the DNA TGCGCCAGCAGCTCCGGGACACCCCTTGCCAATGAGCAGTTCTTC.

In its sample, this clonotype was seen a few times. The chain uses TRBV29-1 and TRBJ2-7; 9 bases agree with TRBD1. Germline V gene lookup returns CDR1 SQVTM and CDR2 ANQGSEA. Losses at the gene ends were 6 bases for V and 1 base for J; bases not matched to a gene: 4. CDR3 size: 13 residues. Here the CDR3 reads CSVRTGESYEQYF. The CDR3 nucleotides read TGCAGCGTCCGGACAGGGGAGTCCTACGAGCAGTACTTC.

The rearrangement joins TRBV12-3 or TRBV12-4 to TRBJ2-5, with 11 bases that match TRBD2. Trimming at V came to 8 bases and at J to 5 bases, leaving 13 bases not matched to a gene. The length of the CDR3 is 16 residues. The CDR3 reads CASLTSGTHRGETQYF. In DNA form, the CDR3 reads TGTGCCAGCCTGACTAGCGGGACACACCGGGGGGAGACCCAGTACTTC.

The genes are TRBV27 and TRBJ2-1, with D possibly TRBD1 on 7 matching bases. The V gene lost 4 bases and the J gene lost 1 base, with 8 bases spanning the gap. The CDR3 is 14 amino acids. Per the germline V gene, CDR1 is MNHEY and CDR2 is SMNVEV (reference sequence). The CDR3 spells CASSSGGSYNEQFF. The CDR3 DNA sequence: TGTGCCAGCAGTTCAGGGGGGTCCTACAATGAGCAGTTCTTC.

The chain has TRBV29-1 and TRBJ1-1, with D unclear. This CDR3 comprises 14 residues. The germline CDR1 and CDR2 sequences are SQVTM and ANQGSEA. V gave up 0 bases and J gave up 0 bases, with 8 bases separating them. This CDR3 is CSVEDNRLNTEAFF. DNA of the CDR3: TGCAGCGTTGAAGATAACAGACTGAACACTGAAGCTTTCTTT.

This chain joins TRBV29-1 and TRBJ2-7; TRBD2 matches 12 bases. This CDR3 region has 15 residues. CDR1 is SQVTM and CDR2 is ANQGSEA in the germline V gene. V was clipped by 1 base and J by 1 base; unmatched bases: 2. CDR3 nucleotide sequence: TGCAGCGTTGAAGGGGGACTAGCGGGTTCCTACGAGCAGTACTTC. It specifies CSVEGGLAGSYEQYF.

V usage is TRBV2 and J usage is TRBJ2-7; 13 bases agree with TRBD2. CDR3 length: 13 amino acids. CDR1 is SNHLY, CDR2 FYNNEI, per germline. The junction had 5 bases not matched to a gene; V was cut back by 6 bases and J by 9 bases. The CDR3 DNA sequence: TGTGCCAGCAGACTAGCGGGGGGGGATGGGCAGTACTTC. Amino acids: CASRLAGGDGQYF.

Here the CDR3 DNA reads TGTGCCACCAGCAGAGTAAGAAACGCTGAAGCTTTCTTT. It encodes CATSRVRNAEAFF. The chain combines TRBV15 with TRBJ1-1; D is unresolved. This CDR3 comprises 13 residues. V shed 1 base and J shed 6 bases, with 9 bases lying between them. Germline CDR1 reads LNHNV; CDR2 reads YYDKDF (reference sequence).

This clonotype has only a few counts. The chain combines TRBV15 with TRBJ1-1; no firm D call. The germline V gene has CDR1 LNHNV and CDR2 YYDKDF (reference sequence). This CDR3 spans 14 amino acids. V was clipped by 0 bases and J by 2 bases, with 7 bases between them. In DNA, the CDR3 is TGTGCCACCAGCAGAGACACGGTCAACACTGAAGCTTTCTTT. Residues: CATSRDTVNTEAFF.

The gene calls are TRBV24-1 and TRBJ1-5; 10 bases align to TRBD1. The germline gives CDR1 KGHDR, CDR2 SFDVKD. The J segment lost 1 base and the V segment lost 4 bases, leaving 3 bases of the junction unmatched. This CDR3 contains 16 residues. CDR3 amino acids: CATSERTGGSNQPQHF. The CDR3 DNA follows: TGTGCCACCAGTGAAAGGACAGGGGGAAGCAATCAGCCCCAGCATTTT.